Listed below are T cell receptor beta chains from one sample, sequenced in a study of identical twins. A single record per CDR3 protein comes from TCRdb applying MiXCR to the 5' RACE reads. The data show around 1.7 million distinct CDR3 sequences, with under 35% seen just once and 0.25% to 0.3% held by the top ten. Sequenced: cord blood. The receptors stem from a newborn girl in good health. Both conserved end residues are part of each CDR3. A D gene is named only where the DNA matches it firmly. The size entry is marked missing in some rows and otherwise reads once, few, many or a size class.

j_call | d_call | clone_size | v_call | cdr3_aa | cdr3_nt
TRBJ2-1 | - | many | TRBV29-1 | CSVEGSKTHEQFF | TGCAGCGTTGAAGGTTCTAAAACCCATGAGCAGTTCTTC
TRBJ1-5 | - | few | TRBV6-5 | CASSYRPLRGDNQPQHF | TGTGCCAGCAGTTATCGGCCCTTAAGGGGAGACAATCAGCCCCAGCATTTT
TRBJ1-4 | - | - | TRBV21-1 | CASCTTSRGANEKLFF | TGTGCCAGCTGCACCACTTCAAGGGGGGCTAATGAAAAACTGTTTTTT
TRBJ2-7 | - | - | TRBV4-2 | CASSQENLAYEQYF | TGTGCCAGCAGCCAAGAAAACCTAGCCTACGAGCAGTACTTC
TRBJ2-5 | - | few | TRBV20-1 | CSARDSGRTYQETQYF | TGCAGTGCTAGAGATTCGGGCAGGACGTACCAAGAGACCCAGTACTTC
TRBJ2-1 | TRBD2 | - | TRBV3-1 | CASSPLAGGLDEQFF | TGTGCCAGCAGCCCCCTAGCAGGAGGACTAGATGAGCAGTTCTTC
TRBJ2-1 | TRBD2 | - | TRBV20-1 | CSARALRGPGLAGYNEQFF | TGCAGTGCTAGAGCTCTCCGCGGTCCGGGACTAGCTGGCTACAATGAGCAGTTCTTC
TRBJ1-2 | - | - | TRBV3-1 | CASSPQGRESYGYTF | TGTGCCAGCAGCCCGCAAGGTCGGGAGTCTTATGGCTACACCTTC
TRBJ2-7 | TRBD2 | - | TRBV2 | CASSAPSGGSYNEQYF | TGTGCCAGCAGTGCCCCTAGCGGGGGTTCCTACAATGAGCAGTACTTC
TRBJ2-1 | TRBD2 | - | TRBV28 | CASSVAGGNNEQFF | TGTGCCAGCAGCGTAGCGGGAGGGAACAATGAGCAGTTCTTC
TRBJ2-1 | TRBD2 | - | TRBV2 | CASSGLITSGSSYEQFF | TGTGCCAGCAGTGGACTAATCACTAGCGGCAGTAGTTATGAGCAGTTCTTC
TRBJ1-1 | - | - | TRBV29-1 | CSVRGGRNTEAFF | TGCAGCGTTAGGGGGGGCAGGAACACTGAAGCTTTCTTT
TRBJ1-4 | - | many | TRBV12-3/TRBV12-4 | CASSDLNEKLFF | TGTGCCAGCAGCGACCTTAATGAAAAACTGTTTTTT
TRBJ1-1 | - | few | TRBV27 | CASSFSRLLNTEAFF | TGTGCCAGCAGTTTTTCTAGACTCCTGAACACTGAAGCTTTCTTT
TRBJ2-5 | - | few | TRBV27 | CASSEGGWETQYF | TGTGCGAGCAGTGAGGGGGGCTGGGAGACCCAGTACTTC
TRBJ2-1 | TRBD2 | few | TRBV7-9 | CASSLLPYTIAGDNEQFF | TGTGCCAGCAGCTTACTTCCCTATACGATAGCGGGAGACAATGAGCAGTTCTTC
TRBJ1-2 | - | many | TRBV10-3 | CAIMGSREYGYTF | TGTGCCATCATGGGATCACGGGAGTATGGCTACACCTTC
TRBJ1-5 | TRBD1 | - | TRBV20-1 | CSATTGANQPQHF | TGCAGTGCTACTACAGGGGCCAATCAGCCCCAGCATTTT
TRBJ1-1 | - | few | TRBV7-2 | CASSLKVINTEAFF | TGTGCCAGCAGCTTAAAGGTGATTAACACTGAAGCTTTCTTT
TRBJ2-1 | - | few | TRBV9 | CASSVEVRGAGLYNEQFF | TGTGCCAGCAGCGTAGAAGTTCGGGGGGCGGGGCTGTACAATGAGCAGTTCTTC
TRBJ2-1 | - | - | TRBV4-1 | CASSQDGLDYNEQFF | TGCGCCAGCAGCCAAGACGGGCTGGATTACAATGAGCAGTTCTTC
TRBJ2-5 | - | - | TRBV20-1 | CSASGGWYQGTQYF | TGCAGTGCTAGTGGGGGTTGGTACCAAGGGACCCAGTACTTC
TRBJ2-2 | TRBD1 | few | TRBV10-1 | CASTTGDTGELFF | TGCGCCAGCACTACAGGGGACACCGGGGAGCTGTTTTTT
TRBJ1-2 | TRBD1 | - | TRBV5-1 | CASSLARGTVGYTF | TGCGCCAGCAGCTTGGCCAGGGGGACTGTTGGCTACACCTTC
TRBJ1-2 | - | few | TRBV20-1 | CSASDSSNYGYTF | TGCAGTGCTAGTGACAGTTCTAACTATGGCTACACCTTC
TRBJ2-5 | - | - | TRBV5-1 | CASSLFPEGRSGKTQYF | TGCGCCAGCAGCTTGTTCCCGGAGGGCCGGAGTGGGAAGACCCAGTACTTC
TRBJ2-1 | TRBD2 | many | TRBV9 | CASSASGTSGSNEQFF | TGTGCCAGCAGCGCCTCCGGGACTAGCGGGAGCAATGAGCAGTTCTTC
TRBJ2-2 | TRBD2 | once | TRBV18 | CASSPPLAGVNTGELFF | TGTGCCAGCTCACCTCCACTAGCGGGAGTGAACACCGGGGAGCTGTTTTTT
TRBJ2-7 | TRBD2 | once | TRBV20-1 | CSAIGASGRAGYEQYF | TGCAGTGCTATAGGGGCTAGCGGGAGGGCCGGGTACGAGCAGTACTTC
TRBJ2-7 | - | - | TRBV24-1 | CATMRHRDTAYEQYF | TGTGCCACCATGAGGCACCGGGACACCGCCTACGAGCAGTACTTC
TRBJ2-7 | - | - | TRBV14 | CASSLYPGPTLYEQYF | TGTGCCAGCAGCCTATATCCGGGACCGACCCTCTACGAGCAGTACTTC
TRBJ2-7 | TRBD1 | many | TRBV20-1 | CSARAGTGAYEQYF | TGCAGTGCTAGGGCCGGGACAGGGGCCTACGAGCAGTACTTC
TRBJ1-6 | - | - | TRBV20-1 | CSASQGLNSPLHF | TGCAGTGCTAGCCAAGGACTTAATTCACCCCTCCACTTT
TRBJ2-1 | TRBD2 | - | TRBV19 | CASPGLHNEQFF | TGTGCCAGCCCGGGACTACACAATGAGCAGTTCTTC
TRBJ2-5 | TRBD2 | many | TRBV5-1 | CASSFLAGGQETQYF | TGTGCCAGCAGCTTTTTGGCGGGAGGGCAAGAGACCCAGTACTTC
TRBJ2-7 | - | - | TRBV29-1 | CSVAGGPGHNEQYF | TGCAGCGTTGCTGGAGGGCCGGGACACAATGAGCAGTACTTC
TRBJ1-1 | - | - | TRBV7-7 | CASSLTEGTEAFF | TGTGCCAGCAGCCTCACTGAAGGGACTGAAGCTTTCTTT
TRBJ2-7 | - | - | TRBV20-1 | CSAYRVYEQYF | TGCAGCGCTTACAGGGTGTACGAGCAGTACTTC
TRBJ2-3 | - | - | TRBV18 | CASSPPAGADTQYF | TGTGCCAGCTCACCCCCGGCAGGGGCAGATACGCAGTATTTT
TRBJ2-5 | TRBD1 | - | TRBV20-1 | CSGTDRGQETQYF | TGCAGTGGCACCGACAGGGGTCAAGAGACCCAGTACTTC
TRBJ1-5 | TRBD1 | - | TRBV20-1 | CSASAGDRGNQPQHF | TGCAGTGCTAGTGCGGGGGACAGGGGCAATCAGCCCCAGCATTTT
TRBJ2-1 | - | - | TRBV20-1 | CSARVLGQPSYNEQFF | TGCAGTGCTAGAGTGCTCGGACAGCCCTCCTACAATGAGCAGTTCTTC
TRBJ2-7 | - | - | TRBV12-3/TRBV12-4 | CASSTAGVSYEQYF | TGTGCCAGCAGTACGGCAGGGGTGTCCTACGAGCAGTACTTC
TRBJ2-7 | TRBD2 | - | TRBV12-3/TRBV12-4 | CASSPIAGGADYEQYF | TGTGCCAGCAGTCCCATAGCGGGAGGGGCGGATTACGAGCAGTACTTC
TRBJ2-3 | - | few | TRBV29-1 | CSVELRLTDTQYF | TGCAGCGTTGAACTCAGGCTTACAGATACGCAGTATTTT
TRBJ2-5 | TRBD2 | - | TRBV14 | CASSQAGGPVNEQYF | TGTGCCAGCAGCCAAGCGGGGGGGCCAGTAAATGAGCAGTACTTC
TRBJ1-6 | - | - | TRBV7-2 | CASSLEGKPYNSPLHF | TGTGCCAGCAGCTTAGAGGGCAAGCCCTATAATTCACCCCTCCACTTT
TRBJ1-2 | - | - | TRBV20-1 | CSASSEGMTYGYTF | TGCAGTGCTAGCAGCGAGGGGATGACCTATGGCTACACCTTC
TRBJ2-3 | - | once | TRBV7-6 | CASSLNPNPTDTQYF | TGTGCCAGCAGCTTAAATCCGAACCCCACAGATACGCAGTATTTT
TRBJ1-1 | - | - | TRBV10-3 | CAISESQGTEAFF | TGTGCCATCAGTGAGTCGCAGGGCACTGAAGCTTTCTTT
TRBJ1-5 | - | - | TRBV27 | CASSLIRGPNQPQHF | TGTGCCAGCAGCCTGATCCGGGGCCCCAATCAGCCCCAGCATTTT
TRBJ2-3 | TRBD2 | few | TRBV28 | CASSRGTSGSRADTQYF | TGTGCCAGCAGCCGTGGGACTAGCGGGAGCAGGGCAGATACGCAGTATTTT
TRBJ2-1 | TRBD2 | - | TRBV24-1 | CATSVAGGRNEQFF | TGTGCCACCAGTGTAGCGGGGGGGCGAAATGAGCAGTTCTTC
TRBJ1-5 | - | - | TRBV5-6 | CASSPRGGLGQPQHF | TGTGCCAGCAGCCCGAGGGGGGGTTTAGGTCAGCCCCAGCATTTT